Each of the 20 T cell receptor beta chains below was sequenced from the same sample in a study of regulatory T cells in long-lasting Graves disease. Time point given: persistent/refractory GD, antithyroid drugs over 5 years with positive TRAb. RNA isolated from PBMCs was used to make the TCR library. Arm-PCR of CDR3 regions with iRepertoire HTBI primers generated TCR beta libraries. One entry per CDR3 protein, called by TCRdb with MiXCR from the multiplex PCR reads. The table shows more than 650,000 distinct CDR3 sequences, with around 30% occurring only once. Sequences were derived from peripheral blood mononuclear cells (PBMCs), sampled when the disease was refractory, from a patient treated with antithyroid drugs. The receptors were sampled from a female donor with Graves disease.

The chain employs TRBV5-1 and TRBJ2-7, with D possibly TRBD2 on 5 matching bases. Deletions cut 0 bases from V and 4 bases from J, with 17 bases between. The length of the CDR3 is 16 residues. The germline gives CDR1 SGHRS, CDR2 YFSETQ. This chain's CDR3 is CASSLGSWGDGYEQYF. DNA of the CDR3: TGCGCCAGCAGCTTGGGGTCGTGGGGAGACGGATACGAGCAGTACTTC.

This clonotype came up a few times. The CDR3 region has the DNA TGTGCCACACGCTCAGGTATTGGAAACACTGAAGCTTTCTTT. Translating gives CATRSGIGNTEAFF. V gene TRBV2 combines with J gene TRBJ1-1; no definite D call. CDR1 SNHLY and CDR2 FYNNEI come from the germline V gene. Trimming pared 10 bases from V and 2 bases from J, leaving 17 bases between. The CDR3 sequence is 14 residues long. Using reference TRBV2 and TRBJ1-1 for the parts outside the CDR3, the full variable domain is EPEVTQTPSHQVTQMGQEVILRCVPISNHLYFYWYRQILGQKVEFLVSFYNNEISEKSEIFDDQFSVERPDGSNFTLKIRSTKLEDSAMYFCATRSGIGNTEAFFGQGTRLTVV.

This rearrangement joins TRBV29-1 to TRBJ1-1, with D hard to call. This CDR3 is 12 amino acids long. In germline, CDR1 is SQVTM, CDR2 ANQGSEA. V was shortened by 7 bases and J by 1 base, with 10 bases between the two germline ends. The CDR3, as DNA: TGCAGCGCTCAAAGTGGGAACACTGAAGCTTTCTTT. Amino acids: CSAQSGNTEAFF. Supplemented by reference TRBV29-1 and TRBJ1-1, the full variable domain reads SAVISQKPSRDICQRGTSLTIQCQVDSQVTMMFWYRQQPGQSLTLIATANQGSEATYESGFVIDKFPISRPNLTFSTLTVSNMSPEDSSIYLCSAQSGNTEAFFGQGTRLTVV.

The J gene is TRBJ1-4, the V gene TRBV6-5; no clear D. The CDR3 totals 14 residues. Trimming removed 0 bases from V and 4 bases from J, with 6 bases in between. The germline V gene has CDR1 MNHEY and CDR2 SVGAGI. The CDR3 DNA sequence: TGTGCCAGCAGTTACTCCACCCTTAATGAAAAACTGTTTTTT. It specifies CASSYSTLNEKLFF.

Many counts were recorded for this clonotype. V is TRBV29-1 and J is TRBJ1-1; D remains unclear. Trimming removed 4 bases from V and 0 bases from J, with 3 bases in between. CDR3 length equals 11 residues. The V gene's germline CDR1 is SQVTM and CDR2 ANQGSEA. The CDR3 here is CSVVLNTEAFF. The CDR3 DNA reads TGCAGCGTTGTACTGAACACTGAAGCTTTCTTT.

Ten or more counts support this clonotype. V usage is TRBV6-1 and J usage is TRBJ2-5; D is tentatively TRBD1 or TRBD2 (5 bases each). The CDR3 has 14 amino acids. V lost 5 bases to trimming and J lost 2 bases, with 12 bases between them. Per germline, CDR1 MNHNS and CDR2 SASEGT. The CDR3 loop is CASSTGGRQETQYF. The CDR3 DNA reads TGTGCCAGCAGTACAGGAGGCAGACAAGAGACCCAGTACTTC.

V is TRBV2 and J is TRBJ2-2; D remains unclear. The CDR3 extends over 13 amino acids. V was clipped by 4 bases and J by 1 base, with 4 bases between them. CDR1 is SNHLY and CDR2 is FYNNEI in the germline V gene. This chain's CDR3 is CASSVENTGELFF. CDR3 DNA sequence: TGTGCCAGCAGTGTTGAGAACACCGGGGAGCTGTTTTTT.

The genes are TRBV29-1 and TRBJ1-2; possibly TRBD1 for D (6 bases). The germline V and J ends were trimmed by 0 bases and 4 bases, with 15 bases remaining between them. CDR3 length equals 15 residues. CDR1 and CDR2 (germline): SQVTM, ANQGSEA. CDR3 coding DNA: TGCAGCGTTGAAGAACCTTCGGGCAGGGGCTATGGCTACACCTTC. It specifies CSVEEPSGRGYGYTF.

The chain carries TRBV9 and TRBJ1-1; possibly TRBD1 for D (6 bases). Germline V gives CDR1 SGDLS, CDR2 YYNGEE. With 0 bases removed from V and 4 bases from J, the gap between germline ends came to 13 bases. The CDR3 totals 15 residues. The CDR3 loop reads CASSVVGGASTEAFF. The CDR3 DNA is TGTGCCAGCAGCGTAGTGGGGGGGGCGTCCACTGAAGCTTTCTTT.

V is TRBV7-6 and J is TRBJ2-1, with D perhaps being TRBD1 or TRBD2 (6 bases each). From germline, CDR1 is SGHVS and CDR2 FNYEAQ. The CDR3 covers 13 residues. The V end lost 5 bases, the J end lost 9 bases, and 14 bases lay between the germline ends. The CDR3 DNA reads TGTGCCAGCAGCCCCCGGGGGCCGGTTGAGCAGTTCTTC. Translating it yields CASSPRGPVEQFF.

In its sample, this clonotype was seen a few times. The chain uses TRBV11-3 and TRBJ2-2; D unresolved. Trimming cost V 3 bases and J 5 bases, with 10 bases left between them. There are 14 residues in the CDR3. From germline, CDR1 is SGHNT and CDR2 YENEEA. The CDR3 DNA is TGTGCCAGCAGCTTCGGTCCCCAGACCGGGGAGCTGTTTTTT. Amino acids: CASSFGPQTGELFF.

This clonotype was recorded many times. The chain carries TRBV2 and TRBJ1-4, with a possible D match to TRBD1 (6 bases). This CDR3 spans 14 amino acids. V lost 6 bases and J 7 bases, leaving 15 bases between the germline ends. The V gene's germline CDR1 is SNHLY and CDR2 FYNNEI. The CDR3: CASRDPGQTEKLFF. The CDR3, as DNA: TGTGCCAGCAGGGATCCTGGACAGACTGAAAAACTGTTTTTT.

The V gene is TRBV29-1, the J gene TRBJ2-5; TRBD2 might be the D (5 bases). Germline loops: CDR1 SQVTM, CDR2 ANQGSEA. The CDR3 is 13 amino acids. With 6 bases removed from V and 5 bases from J, the gap between germline ends came to 16 bases. In nucleotides, the CDR3 is TGCAGCGTAGGTTGGCAAGGAGGCGAGACCCAGTACTTC. Protein: CSVGWQGGETQYF.

This clonotype showed up many times. The chain recombines TRBV10-3 with TRBJ1-2; no definite D call. Germline assignment: CDR1 ENHRY and CDR2 SYGVKD. Deletions cut 0 bases from V and 4 bases from J, with 9 bases between. The CDR3 spans 14 residues. The CDR3 region is CAISESADAYGYTF. CDR3 nucleotide sequence: TGTGCCATCAGTGAGTCGGCAGACGCCTATGGCTACACCTTC.

There are a few counts of this clonotype. The chain employs TRBV29-1 and TRBJ2-2; D is unclear. Between the trimmed V and J ends, which lost 4 bases and 7 bases, there was a span of 10 bases. This CDR3 spans 12 amino acids. Germline V CDR1 and CDR2: SQVTM, ANQGSEA. CDR3 residues: CSVGNGGGELFF. CDR3 coding DNA: TGCAGCGTTGGTAATGGCGGCGGGGAGCTGTTTTTT.

The chain uses TRBV12-3 or TRBV12-4 and TRBJ2-4, with D possibly called TRBD1 or TRBD2 (5 bases each). The V end lost 8 bases, the J end lost 3 bases, and 14 bases lay between the germline ends. CDR3 size: 14 residues. The CDR3, as DNA: TGTGCCAGCCAGAAGGGACGGCTCAAAAACATTCAGTACTTC. Protein sequence: CASQKGRLKNIQYF.

This clonotype has a handful of counts. The gene calls are TRBV16 and TRBJ1-6; 7 bases agree with TRBD1. This CDR3 is 15 amino acids long. V trimming: 3 bases; J trimming: 7 bases; junction bases outside the gene matches: 6. Germline V CDR1 and CDR2: KGHSY, FQNENV. As DNA, the CDR3 is TGTGCCAGCAGCCATCGACAGGGTGGGAATTCACCCCTCCACTTT. It codes for CASSHRQGGNSPLHF.

J is TRBJ2-5 and V is TRBV9, with no clear D. This CDR3 is 15 amino acids long. Germline V gene data show CDR1 as SGDLS and CDR2 as YYNGEE. Trimming stripped 0 bases from V and 3 bases from J, with 12 bases between. CDR3 loop: CASSVGGFREETQYF. DNA of the CDR3: TGTGCCAGCAGCGTAGGGGGATTCCGAGAAGAGACCCAGTACTTC.

The J gene is TRBJ2-1, the V gene TRBV5-1; 9 nucleotides line up with TRBD2. The junction had 6 bases not matched to a gene; V was cut back by 0 bases and J by 8 bases. CDR3 length equals 15 residues. Germline-derived CDR1 and CDR2 are SGHRS and YFSETQ. The CDR3 nucleotides are TGCGCCAGCAGCTTGGAAGGGACTAGCTCGCATGAGCAGTTCTTC. It codes for CASSLEGTSSHEQFF.

The chain combines TRBV6-1 with TRBJ1-1; TRBD1 is a possible D gene (5 bases). V lost 8 bases and J 5 bases, leaving 18 bases between the germline ends. Germline assignment: CDR1 MNHNS and CDR2 SASEGT. The CDR3 has 14 residues. In DNA form, the CDR3 reads TGTGCCAGCCTATATCAGGGATTAGGGACTGAAGCTTTCTTT. Protein product: CASLYQGLGTEAFF.